The text below deals with one T cell receptor beta chain. Germline loops: CDR1 SGHNT, CDR2 YYREEE (reference sequence). The CDR3 contains 14 residues. Between the trimmed V and J ends, which lost 0 bases and 4 bases, there was a span of 9 bases. The data derive from a study of T cells after posttransplantation cyclophosphamide. Only in-frame clones appear in the TCRdb table, and some are missing; sequencing was by immunoSEQ multiplex PCR. Of 4,500 to 5,000 clones listed, around 82% are singletons. Cyclophosphamide on days +3 and +4 followed busulfan-fludarabine conditioning and a marrow graft. The sequenced sample was PBMCs, obtained 86 days after allogeneic stem cell transplant with posttransplant cyclophosphamide. This chain connects TRBV5-4 to TRBJ2-3; D is perhaps TRBD1 (5 bases). This TCR was recovered from a male patient between 50 and 60 years old who received an allogeneic stem cell transplant from an unrelated donor, was CMV-positive, and had acute GVHD only. Some of the T cells may derive from the graft donor. CDR3 sequence: CASSLAQGSDTQYF. The CDR3 DNA reads TGTGCCAGCAGCTTGGCCCAGGGTTCAGATACGCAGTATTTT.